This T cell receptor beta chain emerged from a study of regulatory and conventional T cells in RAG deficiency. General study points: Control T-cell subsets had markedly higher Shannon entropy and lower Simpson indices than RAG-deficient patients.

This clone was seen more than once but under ten times. Its matching antigen is unknown. Sequencing was performed with immunoSEQ multiplex PCR; in TCRdb, only in-frame clones are kept and a portion is missing. The data show some 28,000 clones, approximately 90% seen once. With V trimmed by 10 bases and J by 2 bases, 3 bases remained unmatched. The CDR3 extends over 13 amino acids. Germline V CDR1 and CDR2: SGHTA, FQGNSA. The sorted regulatory T cells were CD4+, CD25-high and CD127-low, with genomic DNA sequenced. These same records also appear under a second study, on regulatory T cells. That work states: Primers: 52 TRBV forward and 13 TRBJ reverse. Skewed V and J usage and few unique V-J pairs marked patient repertoires, most in Tregs.

This sequence was found in a human donor in good health. The chain employs TRBV7-2 and TRBJ1-3; 9 nucleotides line up with TRBD1. Sequencing was done on a sample of Tregs sorted from blood. CDR3 sequence (DNA): TGTGCCACGGGACAGGGAACTGGAAACACCATATATTTT. Its translation is CATGQGTGNTIYF.